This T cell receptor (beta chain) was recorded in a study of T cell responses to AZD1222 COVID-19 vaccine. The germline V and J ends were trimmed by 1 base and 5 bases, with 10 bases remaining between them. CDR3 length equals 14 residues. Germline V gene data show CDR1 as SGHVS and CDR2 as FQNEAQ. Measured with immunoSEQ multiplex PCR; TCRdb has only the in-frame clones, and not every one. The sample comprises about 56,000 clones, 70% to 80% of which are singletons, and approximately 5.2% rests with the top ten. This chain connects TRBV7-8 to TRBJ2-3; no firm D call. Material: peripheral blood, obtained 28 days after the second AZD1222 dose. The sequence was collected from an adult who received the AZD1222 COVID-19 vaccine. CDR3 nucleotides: TGTGCCAGCAGCTTAGAGGTGGCAGGAGATACGCAGTATTTT. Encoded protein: CASSLEVAGDTQYF.